The clone carrying this T cell receptor (beta chain) appeared once. Its matching antigen is unknown. This record comes from a study of Ad26.COV2.S vaccination and SARS-CoV-2 variants. Study-level background: Once or twice, 56 days apart, Ad26.COV2.S was delivered intramuscularly. Study-level results: Vaccinees reportedly had broad spike-specific CD8+ and CD4+ T cell responses. Vaccine recipients had higher spike-specific TCR breadth than placebo recipients.

Treatment noted: roughly 19 received Ad26.COV2.S at low or high dose, single or two shots; five or six received placebo; per-sample allocation not given. Repertoires come from day 63 after the first vaccine or placebo injection. Aged 18-55 years, donor was enrolled in Boston in about 2020. There are 13 residues in the CDR3. V lost 4 bases and J 4 bases, leaving 11 bases between the germline ends. Germline V gives CDR1 SGHDT, CDR2 YYEEEE. Libraries were prepared by immunoSEQ multiplex PCR; TCRdb keeps only in-frame clonotypes and omits some of them. The repertoire holds under 550,000 clones, with approximately 90% as singletons.

This material consisted of peripheral blood, taken in a trial of Ad26.COV2.S vaccine versus placebo. This sequence was found in a person between 18 and 65 years old who received the Ad26.COV2.S COVID-19 vaccine or a placebo. The rearrangement links TRBV5-6 to TRBJ2-5; D might be TRBD2 (5 bases). In DNA, the CDR3 is TGTGCCAGCAGCAAGACTATCGCAGAGACCCAGTACTTC. Translation: CASSKTIAETQYF.